The clone carrying this TCR beta chain has more than one count but fewer than ten. Its antigen is currently unknown. These data originate in a study of T-cell reconstitution after alpha-beta-depleted transplantation in children. Whole-study results and caveats: T-cell counts and diversity at one year following transplant were attributed mainly to newly produced T cells. Several hundred graft clones that had expanded were reportedly the source of alpha-beta T cells about two months after transplant. Where some patients showed high TCRbeta diversity at day 60, it came from recipient T cells and thymic progenitors that had survived.

A TCRbeta library incorporating unique molecular identifiers was prepared. Via MiXCR, TCRdb re-called the PCR reads, giving one row per CDR3 protein. The sample shows under 250,000 distinct CDR3 sequences, 20% to 30% of them seen only once. V lost 4 bases to trimming and J lost 4 bases; unmatched junction nucleotides: 6. The CDR3 has 13 residues. The germline V gene encodes CDR1 DFQATT and CDR2 SNEGSKA (reference sequence). The receptor was derived from a female patient between 2 and 10 years old who had a stem cell transplant for congenital amegakaryocytic thrombocytopenia, so the T cells may come from the graft donor. The sample in question was PBMCs, mostly from graft donor cells, obtained 360 days after TCRalphabeta/CD19-depleted stem cell transplant. The rearrangement joins TRBV20-1 to TRBJ2-7, with 8 bases lining up with TRBD1. This chain's CDR3 is CSANRQGTYEQYF. The CDR3, as DNA: TGCAGTGCTAACCGACAGGGGACGTACGAGCAGTACTTC.